One and the same sample provided the 28 T cell receptor beta chains below, sequenced in a study of blood T cell repertoires in COVID-19 (dated by TCRdb to between 2020 and 2021). Receptor amplification or capture employed the immunoSEQ multiplex PCR assay. TCRdb re-hosts the immuneACCESS table, in-frame sequences only. Its copies lack some clones; in the studies checked, an unresolved V gene accounts for under half of them, and the cause for the rest is not known. The table for this sample lists about 500,000 clones; roughly nine tenths of them were counted only once. Under 0.85% of the sample rests with the top ten. What was sequenced was PBMCs or T cells enriched from blood (not recorded which). These receptors all come from a woman younger than 30 who had recovered from COVID-19.

The chain carries TRBV4-1 and TRBJ1-2; D not certain. The germline CDR1 and CDR2 sequences are MGHRA and YSYEKL. There are 12 residues in the CDR3. V lost 0 bases, J lost 6 bases, and 5 bases lay in between. The CDR3 sequence: CASSQDIHGYTF. DNA of the CDR3: TGCGCCAGCAGCCAAGATATCCATGGCTACACCTTC.

This chain links TRBV7-9 with TRBJ2-5; 7 bases align to TRBD2. The germline V gene has CDR1 SEHNR and CDR2 FQNEAQ (reference sequence). The V and J ends lost 2 bases and 10 bases, in that order; junction bases with no gene match: 13. This CDR3 contains 15 residues. CDR3 amino acids: CASSLSFGTPGGQYF. The CDR3 bases are TGTGCCAGCAGCTTAAGTTTTGGGACTCCGGGGGGCCAGTACTTC.

This CDR3 reads CASSLAGSGGAPYEQYF. In DNA, the CDR3 is TGTGCCAGCAGCTTAGCGGGTAGCGGGGGCGCCCCCTACGAGCAGTACTTC. The chain carries TRBV7-2 and TRBJ2-7, with 9 bases that match TRBD2. CDR3 size: 17 residues. The ends lost 0 bases at V and 2 bases at J; junction bases unmatched: 8. Germline V gives CDR1 SGHTA, CDR2 FQGNSA.

In this sample, this clone turned up once. Other DNA variants within this sample encode the same CDR3. The CDR3 nucleotides are TGTGCCAGCAGTTTAACGGGGGCCTACGAGCAGTACTTC. It encodes CASSLTGAYEQYF. The chain is built from TRBV27 and TRBJ2-7; TRBD2 might be the D (6 bases). V was trimmed by 2 bases and J by 2 bases, leaving 7 bases between them. The V gene's germline CDR1 is MNHEY and CDR2 SMNVEV (reference sequence). This CDR3 has 13 residues.

J is TRBJ1-6 and V is TRBV5-1, with D possibly matching TRBD1 (5 bases). Germline V gives CDR1 SGHRS, CDR2 YFSETQ. V dropped 3 bases and J dropped 9 bases, with 19 bases sitting between them. The CDR3 spans 16 residues. This CDR3 reads CASSSDGQLGSSPLHF. Here the CDR3 DNA reads TGCGCCAGCAGCTCGGACGGACAATTGGGATCTTCACCCCTCCACTTT.

The rearrangement uses TRBV5-4 and TRBJ2-2, with TRBD2 matching 12 bases. Germline lookup yields CDR1 SGHNT and CDR2 YYREEE (reference sequence). V lost 0 bases to trimming and J lost 2 bases; unmatched junction nucleotides: 2. The CDR3 runs to 17 residues. CDR3 region: CASSLGTSGENTGELFF. CDR3 sequence (DNA): TGTGCCAGCAGCTTGGGGACTAGCGGGGAAAACACCGGGGAGCTGTTTTTT.

The chain couples TRBV7-2 to TRBJ1-3; D might be TRBD1 (6 bases). The ends were cut back, 1 base at V and 0 bases at J, with 10 bases in the middle. The CDR3 covers 16 residues. Germline V CDR1 and CDR2: SGHTA, FQGNSA. Written as DNA, the CDR3 is TGTGCCAGCAGCTTAGGACAGGCAAGCTCTGGAAACACCATATATTTT. Its protein product is CASSLGQASSGNTIYF.

CDR3 residues: CASSPLTGDNSPLHF. CDR3 coding DNA: TGTGCCAGCTCACCCCTGACAGGGGATAATTCACCCCTCCACTTT. The rearrangement joins TRBV18 to TRBJ1-6; TRBD1 matches 8 bases. This CDR3 spans 15 amino acids. The germline gives CDR1 KGHSH, CDR2 LQKENI. The trim removed 3 bases at V and 5 bases at J, leaving 3 bases unmatched.

The chain is built from TRBV9 and TRBJ2-1, with 7 bases matching TRBD2. The germline CDR1 and CDR2 sequences are SGDLS and YYNGEE. The ends lost 2 bases at V and 4 bases at J; junction bases unmatched: 6. The CDR3 totals 15 residues. Here the CDR3 DNA reads TGTGCCAGCAGCGTCACCAGCGGGGCTTACAATGAGCAGTTCTTC. Encoded protein: CASSVTSGAYNEQFF. The whole variable domain, remainder taken from reference TRBV9 and TRBJ2-1, is DSGVTQTPKHLITATGQRVTLRCSPRSGDLSVYWYQQSLDQGLQFLIQYYNGEERAKGNILERFSAQQFPDLHSELNLSSLELGDSALYFCASSVTSGAYNEQFFGPGTRLTVL.

The CDR3 bases are TGTGCCTGGAGTGGACAGGTCCATCAGCCCCAGCATTTT. Translated, it gives CAWSGQVHQPQHF. The V call is TRBV30, the J call TRBJ1-5; D may be TRBD1 (6 bases). This CDR3 comprises 13 residues. Trimming took off 1 base at V and 5 bases at J, with 9 bases between the two ends. Germline lookup yields CDR1 GTSNPN and CDR2 SVGIG (reference sequence).

This chain uses TRBV2 with TRBJ1-5; D is uncertain. The V end lost 2 bases, the J end lost 7 bases, and 9 bases lay between the germline ends. The CDR3 has 13 amino acids. The germline V gene has CDR1 SNHLY and CDR2 FYNNEI. The CDR3 DNA sequence: TGTGCCAGCAGTGAATTAACAGAACAGCCCCAGCATTTT. Protein product: CASSELTEQPQHF.

The genes are TRBV29-1 and TRBJ1-2; tentatively, D is TRBD1 (6 bases). The germline V gene has CDR1 SQVTM and CDR2 ANQGSEA. The CDR3 sequence is 13 residues long. Trimming removed 3 bases at V and 13 bases at J, with 21 bases between. The CDR3 region is CSVELMDRGPRTF. CDR3 DNA: TGCAGCGTTGAGCTGATGGACAGAGGGCCGCGCACCTTC.

V usage is TRBV19 and J usage is TRBJ1-3, with unresolved D. This CDR3 has 13 residues. Trimming removed 8 bases from V and 0 bases from J, with 8 bases in between. From germline, CDR1 is LNHDA and CDR2 SQIVND (reference sequence). The CDR3 DNA sequence: TGTGCCAGTGCGAGGGACTCTGGAAACACCATATATTTT. It translates to CASARDSGNTIYF.

This clone has a single count. The identical CDR3 is also encoded by other nucleotide sequences in the sample. The chain links TRBV19 to TRBJ1-5; TRBD1 aligns across 7 bases. This CDR3 comprises 13 residues. With V trimmed by 3 bases and J by 5 bases, 1 base remained unmatched. Germline V gene data show CDR1 as LNHDA and CDR2 as SQIVND (reference sequence). CDR3 nucleotides: TGTGCCAGTAGTATTGACAGGGATCAGCCCCAGCATTTT. It encodes CASSIDRDQPQHF.

The chain carries TRBV3-1 (or the pseudogene TRBV3-2) and TRBJ2-1, with D possibly TRBD2 on 5 matching bases. The CDR3 runs to 14 residues. Trimming stripped 4 bases from V and 7 bases from J, with 14 bases between. Germline CDR1 LGHDT, CDR2 YNNKEL (reference sequence). The CDR3 spells CASSPPGGGNEQFF. The DNA for the CDR3 is TGTGCCAGCAGCCCCCCCGGAGGAGGAAATGAGCAGTTCTTC.

The chain joins TRBV12-3 or TRBV12-4 to TRBJ1-5; the D is unclear. Trimming shortened V by 3 bases and J by 8 bases, and 11 bases separated the two germline ends. This CDR3 contains 13 residues. The DNA for the CDR3 is TGTGCCAGCAGTTTCGGGTTTTCGAAGCCCCAGCATTTT. It codes for CASSFGFSKPQHF.

About this clone itself: The same CDR3 also results from other DNA sequences found in this sample. The chain employs TRBV6-1 and TRBJ1-1, with D tentatively TRBD1 (5 bases). Trimming took off 2 bases at V and 8 bases at J, with 12 bases between the two ends. There are 13 residues in the CDR3. CDR1 is MNHNS and CDR2 is SASEGT in the germline V gene. The CDR3 protein is CASSERGQGEAFF. The CDR3 region has the DNA TGTGCCAGCAGTGAAAGGGGTCAGGGAGAAGCTTTCTTT.

The rearrangement uses TRBV11-2 and TRBJ2-2; tentatively, D is TRBD1 (6 bases). CDR1 and CDR2 (germline): SGHAT, FQNNGV. V was pared by 5 bases and J by 0 bases, with 19 bases between. The CDR3 contains 18 residues. DNA for the CDR3: TGTGCCAGCAGCCCATTACCCCAGGACAGCGCGAACACCGGGGAGCTGTTTTTT. It codes for CASSPLPQDSANTGELFF.

This clone was seen only once. The V and J genes are TRBV19 and TRBJ2-1, with D maybe TRBD2 (5 bases). In germline, CDR1 is LNHDA, CDR2 SQIVND (reference sequence). The CDR3 is 15 residues long. V lost 3 bases, J lost 3 bases, and 12 bases lay in between. CDR3 sequence: CASSMTNPNYNEQFF. The CDR3 DNA reads TGTGCCAGTAGTATGACTAACCCTAACTACAATGAGCAGTTCTTC. The entire variable domain, with the rest obtained from reference TRBV19 and TRBJ2-1, is as follows: DGGITQSPKYLFRKEGQNVTLSCEQNLNHDAMYWYRQDPGQGLRLIYYSQIVNDFQKGDIAEGYSVSREKKESFPLTVTSAQKNPTAFYLCASSMTNPNYNEQFFGPGTRLTVL.

The CDR3 region is CSASLAGEDTQYF. CDR3 DNA: TGCAGTGCTAGTCTAGCGGGGGAAGATACGCAGTATTTT. The chain joins TRBV20-1 to TRBJ2-3; 10 nucleotides agree with TRBD2. After removal of 3 bases from V and 5 bases from J, the junction contained 2 bases not matched to a gene. CDR1 is DFQATT and CDR2 is SNEGSKA in the germline V gene (reference sequence). This CDR3 has 13 amino acids.

This chain uses TRBV9 with TRBJ2-5; D is possibly TRBD2 (7 bases). Germline V gives CDR1 SGDLS, CDR2 YYNGEE. The V gene lost 0 bases and the J gene lost 1 base, with 13 bases spanning the gap. This CDR3 has 16 amino acids. The CDR3 is CASSVAVGGAQETQYF. The CDR3 DNA sequence: TGTGCCAGCAGCGTAGCCGTGGGGGGGGCCCAAGAGACCCAGTACTTC.

The chain employs TRBV3-1 (or the pseudogene TRBV3-2) and TRBJ1-5; D gene unclear. The CDR3 extends over 15 amino acids. Deletions cut 0 bases from V and 1 base from J, with 7 bases between. The germline V gene encodes CDR1 LGHDT and CDR2 YNNKEL (reference sequence). The CDR3, as DNA: TGTGCCAGCAGCCAAGAACGGGGAAGCAATCAGCCCCAGCATTTT. Its protein is CASSQERGSNQPQHF.

The chain is built from TRBV28 and TRBJ2-5; D not resolved. V was cut by 5 bases and J by 1 base, with 5 bases left in between. CDR3 length equals 12 residues. Germline V gene lookup returns CDR1 MDHEN and CDR2 SYDVKM. The CDR3 sequence is CASSVVQETQYF. Written as DNA, the CDR3 is TGTGCCAGCAGTGTAGTCCAAGAGACCCAGTACTTC.

About this clone: Other DNA sequences within the sample encode an identical CDR3. The chain is built from TRBV30 and TRBJ2-7; tentatively, D is TRBD1 (6 bases). The V end lost 5 bases, the J end lost 0 bases, and 8 bases lay between the germline ends. The CDR3 is made up of 12 amino acids. Germline V gives CDR1 GTSNPN, CDR2 SVGIG (reference sequence). In DNA form, the CDR3 reads TGTGCCTGGGCGACAGGCTCCTACGAGCAGTACTTC. Residues: CAWATGSYEQYF.

The rearrangement uses TRBV24-1 and TRBJ2-3, with D tentatively TRBD2 (5 bases). The CDR3 covers 15 residues. Trimming left V 6 bases short and J 0 bases short, with 12 bases between. Germline values: CDR1 KGHDR, CDR2 SFDVKD. The CDR3 loop reads CATSSGGASTDTQYF. CDR3 nucleotides: TGTGCCACCAGTAGCGGCGGTGCTAGCACAGATACGCAGTATTTT.

The V call is TRBV5-6, the J call TRBJ1-5; D unresolved. Trimming left V 0 bases short and J 7 bases short, with 8 bases between. The germline gives CDR1 SGHDT, CDR2 YYEEEE. There are 13 residues in the CDR3. CDR3 nucleotide sequence: TGTGCCAGCAGCTTGGGGCAGGTCCAGCCCCAGCATTTT. This sequence encodes CASSLGQVQPQHF.

For this clone: The same CDR3 can be traced to other DNA sequences in this sample. This chain's CDR3 is CASSFTGYTEAFF. In DNA, the CDR3 is TGTGCCAGCAGTTTCACAGGGTACACTGAAGCTTTCTTT. The chain couples TRBV27 to TRBJ1-1; D is possibly TRBD1 (6 bases). The CDR3 spans 13 residues. Looked up from germline, CDR1 is MNHEY and CDR2 is SMNVEV (reference sequence). V was pared by 3 bases and J by 3 bases, with 8 bases between.

The gene calls are TRBV7-9 and TRBJ1-2; 7 positions agree with TRBD1. The J segment lost 0 bases and the V segment lost 0 bases, leaving 13 bases of the junction unmatched. In germline, CDR1 is SEHNR, CDR2 FQNEAQ (reference sequence). The CDR3 spans 19 residues. The CDR3 nucleotides are TGTGCCAGCAGCTTAGCCCAACAGGGGCCTTTACAAGCTAACTATGGCTACACCTTC. Encoded protein: CASSLAQQGPLQANYGYTF.